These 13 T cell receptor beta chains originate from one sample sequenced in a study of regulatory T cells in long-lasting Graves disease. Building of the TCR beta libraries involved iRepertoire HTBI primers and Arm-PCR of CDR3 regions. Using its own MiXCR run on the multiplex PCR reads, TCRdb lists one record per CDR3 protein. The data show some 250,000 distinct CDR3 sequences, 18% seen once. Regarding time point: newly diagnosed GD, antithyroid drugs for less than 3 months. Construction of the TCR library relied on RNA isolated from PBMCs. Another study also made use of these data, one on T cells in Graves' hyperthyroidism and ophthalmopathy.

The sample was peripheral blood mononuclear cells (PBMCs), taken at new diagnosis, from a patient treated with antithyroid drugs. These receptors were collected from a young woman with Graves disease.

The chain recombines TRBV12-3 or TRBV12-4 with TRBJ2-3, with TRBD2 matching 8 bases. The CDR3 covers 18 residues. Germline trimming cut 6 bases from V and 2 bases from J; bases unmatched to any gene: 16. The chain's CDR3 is CASRPAAGAEGFTDTQYF. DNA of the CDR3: TGTGCCAGCAGACCTGCAGCGGGAGCTGAGGGATTCACAGATACGCAGTATTTT.

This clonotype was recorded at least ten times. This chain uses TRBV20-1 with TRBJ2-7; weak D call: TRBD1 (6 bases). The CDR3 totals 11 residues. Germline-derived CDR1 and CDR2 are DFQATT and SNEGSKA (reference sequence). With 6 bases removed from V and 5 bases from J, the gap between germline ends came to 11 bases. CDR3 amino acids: CSAPHRDEQYF. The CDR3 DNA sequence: TGCAGTGCGCCTCACAGGGACGAGCAGTACTTC.

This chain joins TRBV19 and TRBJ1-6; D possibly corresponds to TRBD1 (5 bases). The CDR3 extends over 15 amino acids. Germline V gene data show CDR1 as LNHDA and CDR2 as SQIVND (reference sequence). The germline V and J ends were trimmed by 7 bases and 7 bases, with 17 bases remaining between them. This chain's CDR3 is CASTPGGIGNSPLHF. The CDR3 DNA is TGTGCCAGTACCCCCGGGGGGATTGGGAATTCACCCCTCCACTTT.

CDR3 sequence reads: CSVEGTSPRYSTDTQYF. CDR3 sequence (DNA): TGCAGCGTTGAGGGGACTAGCCCCCGCTACAGCACAGATACGCAGTATTTT. The genes are TRBV29-1 and TRBJ2-3, with 9 bases aligning to TRBD2. This CDR3 is built from 17 residues. V shed 3 bases, J shed 0 bases, and the junction held 10 bases outside the gene matches. Germline CDR1 SQVTM, CDR2 ANQGSEA.

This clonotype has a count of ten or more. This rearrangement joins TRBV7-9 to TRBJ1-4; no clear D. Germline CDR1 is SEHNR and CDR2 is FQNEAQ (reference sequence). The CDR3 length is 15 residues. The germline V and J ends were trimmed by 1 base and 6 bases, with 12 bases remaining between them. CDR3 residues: CASSLDRGRDEKLFF. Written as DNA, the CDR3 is TGTGCCAGCAGCTTAGACCGAGGCCGGGATGAAAAACTGTTTTTT. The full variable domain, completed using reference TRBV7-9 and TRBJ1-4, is DTGVSQNPRHKITKRGQNVTFRCDPISEHNRLYWYRQTLGQGPEFLTYFQNEAQLEKSRLLSDRFSAERPKGSFSTLEIQRTEQGDSAMYLCASSLDRGRDEKLFFGSGTQLSVL.

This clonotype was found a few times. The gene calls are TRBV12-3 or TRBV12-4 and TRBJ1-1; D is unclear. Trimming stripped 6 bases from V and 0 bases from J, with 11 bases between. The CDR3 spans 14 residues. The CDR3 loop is CASRQRLMNTEAFF. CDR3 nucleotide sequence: TGTGCCAGCAGACAACGGCTTATGAACACTGAAGCTTTCTTT.

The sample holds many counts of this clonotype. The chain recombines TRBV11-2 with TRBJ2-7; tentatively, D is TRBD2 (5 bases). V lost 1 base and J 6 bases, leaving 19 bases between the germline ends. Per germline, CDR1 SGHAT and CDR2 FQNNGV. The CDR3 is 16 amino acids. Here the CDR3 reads CASSLVIGVLPGEQYF. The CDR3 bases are TGTGCCAGCAGCTTAGTGATCGGGGTCCTCCCGGGCGAGCAGTACTTC.

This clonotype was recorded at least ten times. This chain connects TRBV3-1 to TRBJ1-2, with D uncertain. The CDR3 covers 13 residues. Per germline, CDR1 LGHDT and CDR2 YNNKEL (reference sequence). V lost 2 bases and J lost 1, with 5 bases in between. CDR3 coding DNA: TGTGCCAGCAGCCAACAACTTAACTATGGCTACACCTTC. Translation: CASSQQLNYGYTF.

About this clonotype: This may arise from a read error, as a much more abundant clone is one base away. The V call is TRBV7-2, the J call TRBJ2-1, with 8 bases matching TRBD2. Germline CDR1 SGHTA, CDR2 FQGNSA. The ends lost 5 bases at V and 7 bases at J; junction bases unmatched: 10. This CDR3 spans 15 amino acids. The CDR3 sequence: CASSHGGASTNEQFF. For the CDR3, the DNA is TGTGCCAGCAGCCACGGGGGGGCCTCAACAAATGAGCAGTTCTTC.

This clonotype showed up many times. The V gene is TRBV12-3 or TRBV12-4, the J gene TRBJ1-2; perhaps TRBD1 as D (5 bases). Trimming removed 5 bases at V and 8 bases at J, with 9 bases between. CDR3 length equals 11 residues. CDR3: CASSQGGGYTF. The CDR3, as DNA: TGTGCCAGCAGTCAGGGAGGAGGCTACACCTTC.

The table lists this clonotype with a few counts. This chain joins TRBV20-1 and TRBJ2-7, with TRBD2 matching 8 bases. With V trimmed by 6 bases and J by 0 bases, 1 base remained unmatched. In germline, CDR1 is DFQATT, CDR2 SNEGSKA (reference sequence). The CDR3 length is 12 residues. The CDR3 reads CSASGGSYEQYF. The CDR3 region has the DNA TGCAGTGCCAGCGGGGGCTCCTACGAGCAGTACTTC.

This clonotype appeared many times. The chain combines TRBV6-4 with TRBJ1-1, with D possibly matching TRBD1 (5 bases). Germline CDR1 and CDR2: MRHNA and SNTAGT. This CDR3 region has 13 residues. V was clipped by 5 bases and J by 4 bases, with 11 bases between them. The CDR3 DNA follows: TGTGCCAGCAGTTCCACAGGTGGCACTGAAGCTTTCTTT. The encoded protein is CASSSTGGTEAFF.

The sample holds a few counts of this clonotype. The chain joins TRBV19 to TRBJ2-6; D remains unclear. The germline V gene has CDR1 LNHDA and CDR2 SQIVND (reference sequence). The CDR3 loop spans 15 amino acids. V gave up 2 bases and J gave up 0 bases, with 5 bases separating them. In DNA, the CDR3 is TGTGCCAGTAGTATAATTAGCTCTGGGGCCAACGTCCTGACTTTC. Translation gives CASSIISSGANVLTF.